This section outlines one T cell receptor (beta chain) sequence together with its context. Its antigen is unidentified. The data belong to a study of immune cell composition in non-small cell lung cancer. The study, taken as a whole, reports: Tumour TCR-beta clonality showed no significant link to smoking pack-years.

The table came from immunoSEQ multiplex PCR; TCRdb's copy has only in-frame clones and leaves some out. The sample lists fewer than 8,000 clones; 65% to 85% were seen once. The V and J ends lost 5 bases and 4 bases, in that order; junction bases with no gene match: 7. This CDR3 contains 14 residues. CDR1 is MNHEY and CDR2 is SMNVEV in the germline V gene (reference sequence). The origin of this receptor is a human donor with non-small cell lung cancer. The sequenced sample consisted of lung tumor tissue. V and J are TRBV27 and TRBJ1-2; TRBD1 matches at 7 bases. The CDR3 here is CASSRTGGIYGYTF. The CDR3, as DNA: TGTGCCAGCAGTCGGACAGGCGGGATCTATGGCTACACCTTC.